Below, 10 T cell receptor beta chains from the same sample are listed, as sequenced in a study of blood T cell repertoires in COVID-19. TCRdb keeps only in-frame clones here, not all; method: immunoSEQ multiplex PCR. This sample yields some 350,000 clones, of which over 80% are seen a single time; 5% belongs to the top ten. The sample consisted of PBMCs or T cells enriched from blood (not recorded which). These receptors originate from a man aged 25-40 years who had recovered from COVID-19.

This clone was picked up one time. This chain uses TRBV11-2 with TRBJ2-7; TRBD1 matches at 10 bases. The junction had 9 bases not matched to a gene; V was cut back by 2 bases and J by 2 bases. The CDR3 extends over 17 amino acids. Germline V gene lookup returns CDR1 SGHAT and CDR2 FQNNGV. CDR3: CASSLSSGQGFTYEQYF. The CDR3 region has the DNA TGTGCCAGCAGCTTATCCTCGGGACAGGGGTTTACCTACGAGCAGTACTTC.

V is TRBV7-6 and J is TRBJ2-3, with 7 bases that match TRBD2. CDR3 size: 16 residues. J was trimmed by 1 base and V by 3 bases; bases with no gene match: 7. Germline CDR1 and CDR2: SGHVS and FNYEAQ. The DNA for the CDR3 is TGTGCCAGCAGCTTTTTCGAGAGCGGGGGCACAGATACGCAGTATTTT. Translation: CASSFFESGGTDTQYF.

The V and J genes are TRBV9 and TRBJ2-5, with 11 positions matching TRBD2. V lost 4 bases to trimming and J lost 2 bases; unmatched junction nucleotides: 7. The CDR3 is 16 residues long. CDR1 is SGDLS, CDR2 YYNGEE, per germline. CDR3 in amino acids: CASSLSTSGAQETQYF. As DNA, the CDR3 is TGTGCCAGCAGCCTATCGACTAGCGGGGCTCAAGAGACCCAGTACTTC.

This chain connects TRBV28 to TRBJ2-1, with a tentative D call TRBD1 (6 bases). The V end was cut by 6 bases, the J end by 0 bases, with 12 bases between. Germline V gene sequence: CDR1 MDHEN, CDR2 SYDVKM. CDR3 length: 15 amino acids. CDR3 coding DNA: TGTGCCAGCAGCCCTACAGGGAGCTCCTACAATGAGCAGTTCTTC. It yields the protein CASSPTGSSYNEQFF.

This chain joins TRBV9 and TRBJ2-3; TRBD1 matches at 8 bases. V was clipped by 0 bases and J by 2 bases; unmatched bases: 2. Germline values: CDR1 SGDLS, CDR2 YYNGEE. This CDR3 spans 15 amino acids. The DNA of the CDR3 is TGTGCCAGCAGCGTAGGGGGACAGGACACAGATACGCAGTATTTT. Its translation is CASSVGGQDTDTQYF.

This clone showed up many times. V gene TRBV6-7 combines with J gene TRBJ2-5; a possible D gene is TRBD1 (6 bases). TRBV6-7 is an ORF, with its function uncertain. The CDR3 runs 11 residues. V gave up 9 bases and J gave up 4 bases, with 9 bases separating them. In DNA form, the CDR3 reads TGTGCCAGGAGGGGGTCAGAGACCCAGTACTTC. This codes for CARRGSETQYF.

This clone was detected only a few times. The V call is TRBV9, the J call TRBJ1-2, with a tentative D call TRBD1 (6 bases). This CDR3 has 16 residues. CDR1 and CDR2 (germline): SGDLS, YYNGEE. The V and J ends lost 3 bases and 4 bases respectively, with 19 bases between them. This chain's CDR3 is CASSAQGMGSVYGYTF. The CDR3, as DNA: TGTGCCAGCAGCGCCCAGGGGATGGGAAGCGTCTATGGCTACACCTTC.

The rearrangement uses TRBV28 and TRBJ1-5; 8 bases agree with TRBD1. Trimming took 6 bases from V and 1 from J; bases not matched to a gene: 5. CDR1 MDHEN and CDR2 SYDVKM come from the germline V gene. The length of the CDR3 is 15 residues. The CDR3 DNA reads as TGTGCCAGCAGCCCCTGGACAGGGAGCAATCAGCCCCAGCATTTT. Translation: CASSPWTGSNQPQHF.

The chain uses TRBV9 and TRBJ1-2; D is uncertain. Trimming removed 1 base at V and 0 bases at J, with 10 bases between. Germline CDR1 and CDR2: SGDLS and YYNGEE. The CDR3 runs 15 residues. The CDR3 spells CASSVSPTTNYGYTF. The CDR3 coding sequence is TGTGCCAGCAGCGTATCCCCCACAACTAACTATGGCTACACCTTC.

The rearrangement joins TRBV9 to TRBJ1-5; D is unclear. Germline assignment: CDR1 SGDLS and CDR2 YYNGEE. Trimming removed 4 bases from V and 5 bases from J, with 16 bases in between. The CDR3 has 15 amino acids. Here the CDR3 reads CASSPRGGSDQPQHF. The DNA of the CDR3 is TGTGCCAGCAGCCCCCGGGGAGGGTCGGATCAGCCCCAGCATTTT. Together with reference TRBV9 and TRBJ1-5, the CDR3 gives the full variable domain: DSGVTQTPKHLITATGQRVTLRCSPRSGDLSVYWYQQSLDQGLQFLIQYYNGEERAKGNILERFSAQQFPDLHSELNLSSLELGDSALYFCASSPRGGSDQPQHFGDGTRLSIL.